This TCR beta chain was profiled in a study of blood T cell repertoires in COVID-19. Measured with immunoSEQ multiplex PCR; TCRdb has only the in-frame clones, and not every one. The sample lists about 200,000 clones, 70% to 90% occurring once. This clonotype was sampled from a human donor in a cohort sampled during active COVID-19. Specimen: peripheral blood.

DNA of the CDR3: TGTGCCAGCAGCCCTGGGACTATCTACGAGCAGTACTTC. It yields the protein CASSPGTIYEQYF. The chain couples TRBV7-2 to TRBJ2-7; 7 bases are a match to TRBD2. The CDR3 totals 13 residues. Germline CDR1 reads SGHTA; CDR2 reads FQGNSA. Trimming took 5 bases from V and 3 from J; bases not matched to a gene: 4.